The 5 T cell receptor beta chains presented below share a single source sample, sequenced in a study of cytotoxic CD8 clonotypes in ibrutinib-treated CLL (dated by TCRdb to 2020 to 2023). Library creation used the immunoSEQ multiplex PCR assay. In its TCRdb copy, this immuneACCESS table keeps in-frame sequences only and misses some clones. Where compared with another copy, unresolved V genes explain less than half of these, and the others have no known cause. This sample lists 150,000 or so clones; around 80% were detected once. Jointly, the top ten make up 7.5% to 8% of the sample. This sample comprised PBMCs, obtained after 36 months of ibrutinib treatment. The source of these receptors is a human donor with chronic lymphocytic leukemia.

The chain combines TRBV4-1 with TRBJ2-7, with D unclear. The CDR3 is 17 residues long. Trimming took off 1 base at V and 0 bases at J, with 16 bases between the two ends. The germline V gene encodes CDR1 MGHRA and CDR2 YSYEKL. The DNA of the CDR3 is TGCGCCAGCAGCCAAGTAGGTGGCTACCAGAGCTCCTACGAGCAGTACTTC. This translates into CASSQVGGYQSSYEQYF.

The chain uses TRBV6-1 and TRBJ2-2, with 11 nucleotides matching TRBD2. The CDR3 runs to 16 residues. V dropped 4 bases and J dropped 0; count of bases not matched to a gene: 1. The germline V gene has CDR1 MNHNS and CDR2 SASEGT. The CDR3 nucleotides read TGTGCCAGCAGTGTGGGACTAGCGGCGAACACCGGGGAGCTGTTTTTT. This encodes CASSVGLAANTGELFF.

The chain employs TRBV29-1 and TRBJ1-1; perhaps TRBD1 as D (6 bases). With 6 bases removed from V and 11 bases from J, the gap between germline ends came to 16 bases. Germline V CDR1 and CDR2: SQVTM, ANQGSEA. CDR3 length: 11 amino acids. CDR3 sequence: CSVGGQGRAFF. DNA for the CDR3: TGCAGCGTGGGGGGGCAGGGACGGGCTTTCTTT.

The DNA for the CDR3 is TGTGCCAGTAGCCAGAATGAAAAACTGTTTTTT. This sequence encodes CASSQNEKLFF. The V call is TRBV19, the J call TRBJ1-4; D is ambiguous. Germline CDR1 reads LNHDA; CDR2 reads SQIVND (reference sequence). V lost 6 bases and J 5 bases, leaving 4 bases between the germline ends. There are 11 residues in the CDR3.

The CDR3 nucleotides are TGTGCCTGGAGTACGATATCGGGGGGGGCTACGCAGTTCTTC. It is translated as CAWSTISGGATQFF. V is TRBV30 and J is TRBJ2-1, with TRBD2 identical over 8 bases. CDR3 size: 14 residues. V lost 2 bases and J lost 12; bases outside the gene matches: 12. Germline assignment: CDR1 GTSNPN and CDR2 SVGIG (reference sequence).